This passage covers 27 T cell receptor beta chains from one sample sequenced in a study of blood T cells in healthy people across ages. Using a J-beta primer mix together with a sample-barcoded 5' primer, a second PCR was run for about 6 to 11 cycles. TCRdb re-analysed the 5' RACE reads in MiXCR, keeping a single row per CDR3 protein. The top ten clones hold roughly 10% of a sample with approximately 960,000 distinct CDR3 sequences, about 27% of them seen once. The same sample was also studied in work on T cells of mothers and their children.

The sequencing input was blood. These receptors were taken from a middle-aged woman in good health.

This clonotype showed up just a few times. The chain carries TRBV3-1 and TRBJ2-1; 7 bases line up with TRBD2. From germline, CDR1 is LGHDT and CDR2 YNNKEL (reference sequence). CDR3 length: 14 amino acids. With 4 bases clipped from V and 13 bases from J, the junction kept 13 bases outside the gene matches. CDR3 amino acids: CASSPLNGGETQFF. In DNA, the CDR3 is TGTGCCAGCAGCCCCCTCAATGGGGGGGAGACCCAGTTCTTC.

This clonotype was found a few times. The chain is built from TRBV10-3 and TRBJ2-5, with 12 bases fitting TRBD2. Germline V gene data show CDR1 as ENHRY and CDR2 as SYGVKD. V dropped 6 bases and J dropped 5; count of bases not matched to a gene: 4. The CDR3 is 14 amino acids. In DNA form, the CDR3 reads TGTGCCATCAGCCCGGGACTAGCGGGTGAGACCCAGTACTTC. Protein sequence: CAISPGLAGETQYF.

This chain connects TRBV7-9 to TRBJ2-7; the D is unclear. V dropped 2 bases and J dropped 6 bases, with 11 bases sitting between them. CDR3 length equals 13 residues. Germline loops: CDR1 SEHNR, CDR2 FQNEAQ (reference sequence). The CDR3 loop reads CASSLTAVAEQYF. For the CDR3, the DNA is TGTGCCAGCAGCTTAACGGCAGTCGCCGAGCAGTACTTC.

This clonotype was counted many times. The chain recombines TRBV29-1 with TRBJ2-1; TRBD1 might be the D (6 bases). The V gene's germline CDR1 is SQVTM and CDR2 ANQGSEA. V gave up 5 bases and J gave up 6 bases, with 14 bases separating them. This CDR3 is 13 amino acids long. The CDR3 DNA sequence: TGCAGCGTTAGGGACAAATCGGGCAATGAGCAGTTCTTC. This codes for CSVRDKSGNEQFF.

The V gene is TRBV28, the J gene TRBJ2-7; D unclear. This CDR3 spans 13 amino acids. Germline CDR1 reads MDHEN; CDR2 reads SYDVKM. V was trimmed by 6 bases and J by 0 bases, leaving 9 bases between them. The CDR3 DNA reads TGTGCCAGCAGGAACATGGACTCCTACGAGCAGTACTTC. Amino acids: CASRNMDSYEQYF.

This clonotype turned up a few times. In nucleotides, the CDR3 is TGTGCCAGCAGCTTGGGGGACAGGGTTAACTATGGCTACACCTTC. It codes for CASSLGDRVNYGYTF. V usage is TRBV5-5 and J usage is TRBJ1-2; TRBD1 aligns across 9 bases. The length of the CDR3 is 15 residues. Looked up from germline, CDR1 is SGHKS and CDR2 is YYEKEE (reference sequence). V shed 0 bases and J 1 base; nucleotides not matched to a gene: 1.

This clonotype was seen a handful of times. The V call is TRBV20-1, the J call TRBJ1-4, with TRBD1 matching 10 bases. CDR3 length equals 13 residues. V was pared by 6 bases and J by 7 bases, with 5 bases of the junction left unmatched. Germline CDR1 and CDR2: DFQATT and SNEGSKA (reference sequence). The CDR3 loop is CSALGTGAEKLFF. CDR3 bases: TGCAGTGCCTTAGGGACAGGGGCTGAAAAACTGTTTTTT.

A remark on this clonotype: The junction shows a germline mismatch at one end, possibly a read error. The CDR3 protein is CVSSSGSSYEQYF. Here the CDR3 DNA reads TGTGTCAGCAGTTCTGGCAGCTCCTACGAGCAGTACTTC. This chain connects TRBV28 to TRBJ2-7; no firm D call. Germline lookup yields CDR1 MDHEN and CDR2 SYDVKM. The CDR3 covers 13 residues.

This chain connects TRBV29-1 to TRBJ2-7, with 10 nucleotides matching TRBD1. Trimming took 5 bases from V and 4 from J; bases not matched to a gene: 14. This CDR3 is 16 amino acids long. The germline gives CDR1 SQVTM, CDR2 ANQGSEA. The CDR3 sequence: CSVHSLGTGAGYEQYF. The CDR3 DNA is TGCAGCGTTCATTCCCTGGGGACAGGGGCGGGATACGAGCAGTACTTC.

A few counts support this clonotype. This chain joins TRBV6-2 or TRBV6-3 and TRBJ1-3; D is unresolved. Germline CDR1 MNHEY, CDR2 SVGEGT. CDR3 length: 12 amino acids. Trimming took 10 bases from V and 2 from J, leaving 9 bases between them. This CDR3 is CATGPAGNTIYF. In nucleotides, the CDR3 is TGTGCCACTGGACCGGCTGGAAACACCATATATTTT.

As regards this clonotype: This may be a read error, as it is one base from a much larger clone. The chain recombines TRBV28 with TRBJ2-7, with D perhaps TRBD1 or TRBD2 (5 bases each). The V gene's germline CDR1 is MDHEN and CDR2 SYDVKM. V was trimmed by 5 bases and J by 5 bases, leaving 19 bases between them. The CDR3 has 15 residues. CDR3 protein: CASSSGHGRIHEQYF. As DNA, the CDR3 is TGTGCCAGCAGTAGCGGACACGGAAGGATCCACGAGCAGTACTTC.

This clonotype was seen repeatedly, ten times or more. The rearrangement joins TRBV20-1 to TRBJ2-7; a weak D match, TRBD1 (5 bases). The V end lost 0 bases, the J end lost 3 bases, and 15 bases lay between the germline ends. The CDR3 is 15 residues long. The V gene's germline CDR1 is DFQATT and CDR2 SNEGSKA (reference sequence). This CDR3 reads CSARDGRGSDYEQYF. In DNA, the CDR3 is TGCAGTGCTAGAGATGGAAGGGGTTCGGACTACGAGCAGTACTTC.

Only a few counts were recorded for this clonotype. This chain joins TRBV5-1 and TRBJ1-4, with D hard to call. Germline lookup yields CDR1 SGHRS and CDR2 YFSETQ. Trimming removed 6 bases at V and 6 bases at J, with 9 bases between. The CDR3 consists of 12 residues. CDR3 DNA sequence: TGCGCCAGCACGGGTTTGGATGAAAAACTGTTTTTT. This translates into CASTGLDEKLFF.

The chain carries TRBV20-1 and TRBJ1-5; 8 nucleotides match TRBD1. The germline V gene encodes CDR1 DFQATT and CDR2 SNEGSKA (reference sequence). CDR3 length equals 14 residues. Trimming at V came to 5 bases and at J to 4 bases, leaving 7 bases not matched to a gene. CDR3 protein: CSARTGTGNQPQHF. CDR3 sequence (DNA): TGCAGTGCTCGCACCGGGACAGGAAATCAGCCCCAGCATTTT.

Details on this clonotype: One end of the junction does not line up with germline, which may come from a read error. The chain combines TRBV7-3 with TRBJ1-1; D gene uncertain. Germline CDR1 SGHTA, CDR2 FQGTGA. The CDR3 runs to 13 residues. The CDR3 nucleotides are TGTGCCTGCAGCTCAAGACTGAACACTGAAGCTTTCTTT. The encoded protein is CACSSRLNTEAFF.

In this sample, this clonotype turned up a few times. The V and J genes are TRBV7-2 and TRBJ2-7, with TRBD2 identical over 11 bases. J was trimmed by 6 bases and V by 2 bases; bases with no gene match: 6. CDR3 length: 15 residues. Germline V gene data show CDR1 as SGHTA and CDR2 as FQGNSA. The CDR3 is CASSLSSGGPSEQYF. The DNA for the CDR3 is TGTGCCAGCAGCTTATCTAGCGGGGGGCCTTCCGAGCAGTACTTC.

In DNA, the CDR3 is TGTGCCTGGAGTAAGGACAGTCAGCCCCAGCATTTT. Translation gives CAWSKDSQPQHF. The chain joins TRBV30 to TRBJ1-5; TRBD1 is a possible D gene (6 bases). Germline CDR1 is GTSNPN and CDR2 is SVGIG (reference sequence). Deletions cut 2 bases from V and 6 bases from J, with 8 bases between. This CDR3 region has 12 residues. Full variable domain (rest looked up from reference TRBV30 and TRBJ1-5): SQTIHQWPATLVQPVGSPLSLECTVEGTSNPNLYWYRQAAGRGLQLLFYSVGIGQISSEVPQNLSASRPQDRQFILSSKKLLLSDSGFYLCAWSKDSQPQHFGDGTRLSIL.

This clonotype appeared a few times. The genes are TRBV28 and TRBJ1-1, with D perhaps matching TRBD1 (6 bases). This CDR3 region has 13 residues. Germline lookup yields CDR1 MDHEN and CDR2 SYDVKM. Trimming shortened V by 4 bases and J by 6 bases, and 12 bases separated the two germline ends. The CDR3 DNA reads TGTGCCAGCAGTTCAGGGGATCGGGCTGAAGCTTTCTTT. This encodes CASSSGDRAEAFF.

This rearrangement joins TRBV7-2 to TRBJ2-5; 10 bases map to TRBD1. The CDR3 sequence is 11 residues long. Germline V gene data show CDR1 as SGHTA and CDR2 as FQGNSA. V dropped 5 bases and J dropped 12; count of bases not matched to a gene: 3. CDR3 protein: CASSGGTGEYF. DNA of the CDR3: TGTGCCAGCAGCGGGGGGACAGGGGAGTACTTC. The variable domain in full, completed from reference TRBV7-2 and TRBJ2-5, reads GAGVSQSPSNKVTEKGKDVELRCDPISGHTALYWYRQSLGQGLEFLIYFQGNSAPDKSGLPSDRFSAERTGGSVSTLTIQRTQQEDSAVYLCASSGGTGEYFGPGTRLLVL.

This clonotype was seen only a few times. An end of the junction differs from the germline gene, which may be a read error. The V and J genes are TRBV9 and TRBJ2-5; 9 nucleotides agree with TRBD1. The CDR3 is 14 residues long. The germline V gene encodes CDR1 SGDLS and CDR2 YYNGEE. CDR3 DNA: TGTGCCGGCAGCCTCCGGGACAGGGAGGGGACCCAGTACTTC. Translating gives CAGSLRDREGTQYF.

This clonotype was seen a handful of times. This chain connects TRBV28 to TRBJ2-5; D is ambiguous. V lost 2 bases, J lost 3 bases, and 19 bases lay in between. From germline, CDR1 is MDHEN and CDR2 SYDVKM. The CDR3 length is 17 residues. CDR3 DNA: TGTGCCAGCAGTTTAGGACGGTCCCGGTCTCCAAAAGAGACCCAGTACTTC. Amino acid sequence: CASSLGRSRSPKETQYF.

The chain couples TRBV6-6 to TRBJ2-1; tentative D call: TRBD1 (5 bases). In germline, CDR1 is MNHNY, CDR2 SVGAGI (reference sequence). The CDR3 spans 14 residues. The ends were cut back, 6 bases at V and 5 bases at J, with 14 bases in the middle. CDR3 nucleotides: TGTGCCAGCAGCCACCCAGGGTGGGACAATGAGCAGTTCTTC. It yields the protein CASSHPGWDNEQFF.

This clonotype was observed a handful of times. V and J are TRBV19 and TRBJ2-1, with 10 nucleotides matching TRBD2. The J call is in doubt because the DNA end fits TRBJ2-7 better. From germline, CDR1 is LNHDA and CDR2 SQIVND (reference sequence). This CDR3 spans 18 amino acids. The CDR3 here is CASSSWTSGSGSYNEQYF. CDR3 in DNA: TGTGCCAGTAGTTCCTGGACTAGCGGCTCGGGCTCCTACAATGAGCAGTACTTC.

This clonotype was seen repeatedly, ten times or more. The DNA of the CDR3 is TGTGCCAGCAGCTTACCAGCGGGGGGGCCGGGTACAAACATTCAGTACTTC. Translation: CASSLPAGGPGTNIQYF. This chain connects TRBV13 to TRBJ2-4; TRBD2 matches at 10 bases. The junction had 10 bases not matched to a gene; V was cut back by 2 bases and J by 6 bases. The CDR3 consists of 17 residues. The V gene's germline CDR1 is PRHDT and CDR2 FYEKMQ (reference sequence).

The chain uses TRBV11-1 and TRBJ2-1; 8 bases align to TRBD1. Trimming cost V 5 bases and J 1 base; bases outside gene matches: 7. The CDR3 spans 16 residues. Germline CDR1 is SGHAT and CDR2 is FQDESV (reference sequence). The CDR3 coding sequence is TGTGCCAGCAGCCCTAGGACAGGGTTATCCTACAATGAGCAGTTCTTC. This codes for CASSPRTGLSYNEQFF.

Notes on this clonotype: This may be a read error, as it is one base from a much larger clone. The V gene is TRBV5-4, the J gene TRBJ2-3; D may correspond to TRBD1 or TRBD2 (6 bases each). The V gene's germline CDR1 is SGHNT and CDR2 YYREEE (reference sequence). The CDR3 has 16 residues. The CDR3 nucleotides read TGTGCCAGCAGCTTAAAGACAGGAAGGACTACAGATACGCGGTATTTT. Translation: CASSLKTGRTTDTRYF.

This clonotype was seen a handful of times. This may be a read error: a much more frequent sequence differs by one nucleotide. This chain connects TRBV7-7 to TRBJ2-1; D gene unclear. The end of the DNA fits TRBJ2-7 better, so the J call may be wrong. Germline V gene lookup returns CDR1 SSHAT and CDR2 FNYEAQ (reference sequence). The CDR3 totals 15 residues. The CDR3: CASSFLLGSYNEQYF. In DNA form, the CDR3 reads TGTGCTAGCAGCTTCCTGCTAGGGTCCTACAATGAGCAGTACTTC.